This is a list of T cell receptor beta chains from one sample in a study of blood T cells in healthy people across ages. MiXCR, applied by TCRdb to the 5' RACE reads, yields one record per CDR3 protein. The table lists about 800,000 distinct CDR3 sequences, roughly 25% of them singletons. A further study also used this sample, focusing on T cells of mothers and their children.

Sequencing was performed on blood. Source of these receptors: a boy aged 5-17 years in good health. CDR3s leave out the opening cysteine and the closing phenylalanine or tryptophan. A D gene is named only where the DNA matches it firmly. For some rows the clone size is stated as once, few or many, or as a class when expanded; others skip it.

clone size	J gene	D gene	V gene	CDR3 protein
few	TRBJ2-1	NA	TRBV6-2/TRBV6-3	ASSQGHYNEQF
few	TRBJ2-4	TRBD1	TRBV7-9	ASEGAPGIQY
NA	TRBJ1-2	NA	TRBV7-9	ASSTRTDSNYGYT
many	TRBJ1-5	TRBD1	TRBV6-2/TRBV6-3	ASYDRANQPQH
NA	TRBJ2-7	TRBD2	TRBV28	ASSLSSGGRAYEQY
NA	TRBJ2-4	NA	TRBV7-2	ASSLGAESKHSSQY
NA	TRBJ2-5	TRBD1	TRBV7-9	ASSLQGDRETQY
NA	TRBJ1-2	TRBD1	TRBV5-1	ASSPTDRGANYGYT
few	TRBJ2-7	NA	TRBV3-1	ASSAASGPAYEQY
NA	TRBJ2-5	NA	TRBV6-2/TRBV6-3	ATWSLGYQETQY
NA	TRBJ2-1	TRBD1	TRBV12-5	ASGLSPGTGFEQF
NA	TRBJ2-7	NA	TRBV29-1	SVVTSYEQY
few	TRBJ1-5	NA	TRBV27	ASSPHAGHQPQH
NA	TRBJ2-5	TRBD2	TRBV7-9	ASSFRVRLAGETQY
NA	TRBJ2-5	NA	TRBV30	AWTRQETQY
few	TRBJ1-4	NA	TRBV4-1	ASSQVGPRANEKLF
few	NA	NA	TRBV27	ASRNGKLYGEQY
few	TRBJ1-4	NA	TRBV5-1	ASSLTPTVGANEKLF
few	TRBJ2-7	TRBD1	TRBV7-2	ASSLWQGATYEQY
NA	TRBJ2-2	NA	TRBV19	ASSNLNTGELF
once	TRBJ1-1	NA	TRBV6-1	ASSEALQGKAF
NA	TRBJ2-4	NA	TRBV18	ASSPEQSNKNIQY
NA	TRBJ2-3	NA	TRBV29-1	SVAPGARDTQY
few	TRBJ2-3	NA	TRBV28	ASTTVLGTQY
few	TRBJ2-5	NA	TRBV18	ASSPTRDVFSGETQY
few	TRBJ2-1	NA	TRBV11-2	ASSHPTDVDNEQF
NA	TRBJ1-5	TRBD1	TRBV12-3/TRBV12-4	ASSLGTGNTNQPQH
few	TRBJ2-1	NA	TRBV5-1	ASSFGQPYNEQF
NA	TRBJ2-5	TRBD1	TRBV29-1	SAGGQGSKTQY
NA	TRBJ1-2	NA	TRBV7-9	ASSYDSSYGYT
few	TRBJ1-5	TRBD1	TRBV7-2	ASRQGGGQPQH
NA	TRBJ1-2	NA	TRBV20-1	SARDRAKATANYGYT
few	TRBJ2-1	NA	TRBV6-4	ASSDGADEQF
NA	TRBJ2-3	NA	TRBV9	AGSPLPSDTQY
NA	TRBJ2-5	TRBD1	TRBV7-9	ASSRGTGVETQY
once	TRBJ2-7	TRBD1	TRBV19	ASSRTGVPHEQY
NA	TRBJ2-3	TRBD1	TRBV5-1	ASSDRVTDTQY
few	TRBJ1-2	TRBD1	TRBV6-5	ASSLTGTGANYGYT
few	TRBJ1-2	TRBD1	TRBV27	ASSLLGQADGGYT
few	TRBJ2-7	NA	TRBV19	ASSMDSAGEQY
NA	TRBJ1-2	NA	TRBV2	ASTGGGLASNYGYT
few	TRBJ2-5	NA	TRBV4-3	ASSQGMLEETQY
NA	TRBJ2-5	NA	TRBV12-3/TRBV12-4	ASSRIGGVETQY
NA	TRBJ2-1	TRBD2	TRBV5-1	ASSRGLAGEPYNEQF
few	TRBJ1-1	NA	TRBV28	ASSRWGEAF
NA	TRBJ2-7	NA	TRBV28	ASSLLRLRNYEQY
few	TRBJ2-3	NA	TRBV29-1	SVGRGTDTQY
NA	TRBJ1-6	TRBD1	TRBV18	ASSRTGTGSGRSYNSPLH
few	TRBJ1-1	NA	TRBV5-1	ASSIRQNTEAF